Included here is one T cell receptor beta chain sequence, with context. The sample belongs to a study of blood T cell repertoires in COVID-19. Study background: Acute and convalescent COVID-19 specimens originated in the United States, Italy and Spain. PBMCs, B-cell-depleted T cells, or T cells provided the cDNA or gDNA that made up the material.

Original processing methods: It was from reference gene primer amplification that nucleated cell counts were estimated. Measured with immunoSEQ multiplex PCR; TCRdb has only the in-frame clones, and not every one. The D gene and trimming were derived from the DNA, and the V and J assignments and clone size from that table. Of roughly 200,000 clones listed, over 75% are singletons. V lost 0 bases, J lost 2 bases, and 13 bases lay in between. Germline lookup yields CDR1 SGHRS and CDR2 YFSETQ. This CDR3 contains 16 residues. The TCR originated in a man between 65 and 79 years old with active or convalescent COVID-19. Sequenced sample: peripheral blood. The chain joins TRBV5-1 to TRBJ2-3; D ambiguous. CDR3 nucleotides: TGCGCCAGCAGCTTGGATCCCGCAGTATCCACAGATACGCAGTATTTT. Translated, it gives CASSLDPAVSTDTQYF.